The 10 T cell receptor beta chains below were found in one sample sequenced in a study of hypomethylating agent response in myelodysplastic syndrome. Produced via immunoSEQ multiplex PCR; TCRdb's table is partial and in-frame only. The table has several thousand clones, about 80% seen once. This specimen consisted of bone marrow, obtained before or after starting hypomethylating agent treatment for myelodysplastic syndrome (not recorded which). The source is a human donor with myelodysplastic syndrome.

V and J are TRBV5-1 and TRBJ1-2; 7 nucleotides line up with TRBD1. The V gene end was trimmed by 0 bases and the J gene end by 4 bases; junction bases not matched to a gene: 9. This CDR3 has 16 amino acids. From germline, CDR1 is SGHRS and CDR2 YFSETQ. The DNA of the CDR3 is TGCGCCAGCAGCTTGGGTGGACGGACAGGTGGCTATGGCTACACCTTC. Its protein product is CASSLGGRTGGYGYTF.

The CDR3 loop reads CASSPGTGNTGELFF. CDR3 coding DNA: TGCGCCAGCAGCCCCGGGACGGGAAACACCGGGGAGCTGTTTTTT. The gene calls are TRBV5-1 and TRBJ2-2; D tentatively fits TRBD1 or TRBD2 (5 bases each). CDR3 size: 15 residues. With 4 bases removed from V and 2 bases from J, the gap between germline ends came to 12 bases. Germline V gene lookup returns CDR1 SGHRS and CDR2 YFSETQ.

The J gene is TRBJ1-5, the V gene TRBV6-6; D might be TRBD1 (6 bases). This CDR3 has 16 residues. CDR1 and CDR2 from the germline V gene are MNHNY and SVGAGI (reference sequence). Trimming shortened V by 2 bases and J by 3 bases, and 14 bases separated the two germline ends. The CDR3 here is CASSYRGAAINQPQHF. CDR3 sequence (DNA): TGTGCCAGCAGTTACCGGGGGGCGGCGATCAATCAGCCCCAGCATTTT.

This clone has only a few counts. This chain connects TRBV7-2 to TRBJ1-1; D remains ambiguous. Germline V gives CDR1 SGHTA, CDR2 FQGNSA. The V gene lost 1 base and the J gene lost 11 bases, with 11 bases spanning the gap. The CDR3 has 12 residues. CDR3 protein: CASSLGRGRAFF. CDR3 bases: TGTGCCAGCAGCTTAGGTAGAGGGAGGGCTTTCTTT.

The chain couples TRBV11-2 to TRBJ1-1, with D hard to call. Trimming stripped 1 base from V and 8 bases from J, with 5 bases between. CDR1 and CDR2 (germline): SGHAT, FQNNGV. The CDR3 sequence is 11 residues long. CDR3: CASSLVGEAFF. CDR3 coding DNA: TGTGCCAGCAGCTTAGTCGGAGAAGCTTTCTTT.

About this clone itself: The junction does not match germline at one end; this may be a read error. The rearrangement uses TRBV5-3 and TRBJ1-2, with no clear D. TRBV5-3 carries the ORF label, with uncertain function. The CDR3 contains 14 residues. The CDR3 DNA is TGTGCCAGCAGCTTGGACGGCCGTAACTATGGCTACACCTTC. Translation gives CASSLDGRNYGYTF.

In its sample, this clone ranks as large. The chain couples TRBV6-6 to TRBJ1-5; D gene ambiguous. The CDR3 is 15 amino acids. Trimming took 6 bases from V and 0 from J, leaving 12 bases between them. The germline gives CDR1 MNHNY, CDR2 SVGAGI (reference sequence). Here the CDR3 reads CASRLEGFSNQPQHF. The CDR3 region has the DNA TGTGCCAGCAGGCTAGAGGGTTTTAGCAATCAGCCCCAGCATTTT.

The CDR3 nucleotides read TGTGCCAGCTCTCGACTAGCTCGCAATGAGCAGTTCTTC. Its protein is CASSRLARNEQFF. This chain links TRBV2 with TRBJ2-1, with 7 bases fitting TRBD2. The V gene end was trimmed by 8 bases and the J gene end by 6 bases; junction bases not matched to a gene: 7. This CDR3 region has 13 residues. The germline V gene has CDR1 SNHLY and CDR2 FYNNEI.

The V call is TRBV7-8, the J call TRBJ2-7; D unresolved. The V and J ends lost 8 bases and 2 bases respectively, with 13 bases between them. The CDR3 has 13 residues. CDR1 is SGHVS and CDR2 is FQNEAQ in the germline V gene. DNA for the CDR3: TGTGCCAGCGCGAGAGACAAGACCTACGAGCAGTACGTC. Protein sequence: CASARDKTYEQYV.

The table lists this clone with a few counts. This sequence joins TRBV19 and TRBJ2-2; tentative D call: TRBD2 (5 bases). The V gene's germline CDR1 is LNHDA and CDR2 SQIVND (reference sequence). The CDR3 spans 15 residues. The V and J ends lost 5 bases and 5 bases respectively, with 15 bases between them. The CDR3 reads CASSRRDWGTGELFF. The CDR3 DNA is TGTGCCAGTAGTCGCCGGGATTGGGGAACCGGGGAGCTGTTTTTT.